The rows below give T cell receptor beta chains drawn from one sample of a study of blood T cell repertoires in COVID-19. Assay used: immunoSEQ multiplex PCR; TCRdb lists only in-frame clones, some missing. The data show hundreds of thousands of clones, 75% to 90% seen once. The sample consisted of peripheral blood. The receptors stem from a young woman with acute or convalescent COVID-19. Each CDR3 is given with its conserved first and last residue. The D gene is left open where the match is weak. Some rows mark clone size as missing; the rest say once, few, many or name a class of expanded clone.

>TRBV12-3/TRBV12-4|13|NA|TRBJ1-1|once
CASSPVSGSEAFF
TGTGCCAGCAGCCCCGTGTCGGGGTCTGAAGCTTTCTTT
>TRBV2|14|NA|TRBJ2-2|once
CANKRTENTGELFF
TGTGCCAATAAGAGGACAGAGAACACCGGGGAGCTGTTTTTT
>TRBV9|17|TRBD2|TRBJ2-1|NA
CASSVGVAGGPYNEQFF
TGTGCCAGCAGCGTAGGGGTAGCGGGGGGGCCCTACAATGAGCAGTTCTTC
>TRBV15|17|NA|TRBJ2-5|NA
CATSRDQGRLIQETQYF
TGTGCCACCAGCAGAGATCAGGGGCGACTCATTCAAGAGACCCAGTACTTC
>TRBV5-5|15|TRBD1|TRBJ1-5|NA
CASSLSQGERQPQHF
TGTGCCAGCAGCTTGTCTCAGGGGGAGCGTCAGCCCCAGCATTTT
>TRBV19|16|NA|TRBJ1-2|NA
CASSSTRGRGNYGYTF
TGTGCCAGTAGTTCGACTAGGGGCCGGGGAAACTATGGCTACACCTTC
>TRBV29-1|13|NA|TRBJ1-5|NA
CSVRSDSNQPQHF
TGCAGCGTTCGTTCAGATAGCAATCAGCCCCAGCATTTT
>TRBV9|15|NA|TRBJ2-7|NA
CASSARHSPDYEQYF
TGTGCCAGCAGCGCCCGACACAGCCCTGACTACGAGCAGTACTTC
>TRBV4-2|13|NA|TRBJ2-5|NA
CASSRGTLETQYF
TGTGCCAGCAGCCGCGGTACACTTGAGACCCAGTACTTC
>TRBV2|13|NA|TRBJ2-7|once
CASSFDYQAQQYF
TGTGCCAGCAGTTTCGACTACCAAGCCCAGCAGTACTTC
>TRBV19|15|NA|TRBJ2-1|NA
CASSYDTSSYNEQFF
TGTGCCAGTAGTTACGACACCAGCTCCTACAATGAGCAGTTCTTC
>TRBV7-9|17|NA|TRBJ2-5|NA
CASSPRSAGGSEETQYF
TGTGCCAGCAGCCCTCGGTCGGCAGGCGGTAGCGAAGAGACCCAGTACTTC
>TRBV30|12|TRBD1|TRBJ2-1|NA
CAGDRGNDEQFF
TGTGCCGGGGACAGGGGGAACGATGAGCAGTTCTTC
>TRBV5-1|16|NA|TRBJ2-2|NA
CASSLEQQTGTGELFF
TGCGCCAGCAGCTTGGAACAGCAGACAGGCACCGGGGAGCTGTTTTTT
>TRBV6-5|15|NA|TRBJ1-6|NA
CASSYSGGDNSPLHF
TGTGCCAGCAGTTACTCCGGGGGAGACAATTCACCCCTCCACTTT
>TRBV7-6|18|TRBD2|TRBJ2-5|once
CASSSPAVGGGAVETQYF
TGTGCCAGCAGCTCCCCCGCGGTTGGCGGGGGGGCCGTAGAGACCCAGTACTTC
>TRBV12-5|14|TRBD1|TRBJ1-4|NA
CASGPDRVREKLFF
TGTGCTAGTGGTCCAGACAGGGTTCGAGAAAAACTGTTTTTT
>TRBV20-1|18|TRBD2|TRBJ2-1|NA
CSASPGLAGRGLYNEQFF
TGCAGTGCTAGTCCGGGACTAGCGGGGAGGGGCCTTTACAATGAGCAGTTCTTC
>TRBV15|15|NA|TRBJ2-1|NA
CATSSGGDSYNEQFF
TGTGCCACCAGCAGTGGAGGGGACTCCTACAATGAGCAGTTCTTC
>TRBV4-1|19|NA|TRBJ2-1|NA
CASSQEGGLGALTYNEQFF
TGCGCCAGCAGCCAAGAGGGGGGGCTCGGTGCCCTCACCTACAATGAGCAGTTCTTC
>TRBV5-1|14|TRBD1|TRBJ2-7|NA
CASSNGTVAYEQYF
TGCGCCAGCAGCAACGGGACAGTAGCCTACGAGCAGTACTTC
>TRBV2|16|TRBD2|TRBJ2-1|NA
CASRGTSGANYNEQFF
TGTGCCAGCAGGGGGACTAGCGGGGCTAACTACAATGAGCAGTTCTTC
>TRBV4-1|16|TRBD1|TRBJ2-2|NA
CASSHWDSKNTGELFF
TGCGCCAGCAGCCACTGGGACAGCAAGAACACCGGGGAGCTGTTTTTT
>TRBV19|14|TRBD1|TRBJ2-7|NA
CASSLQGDPYEQYF
TGTGCCAGTAGCCTCCAGGGGGACCCCTACGAGCAGTACTTC
>TRBV3-1/TRBV3-2|16|TRBD1|TRBJ2-2|NA
CASSLSDRGRAGELFF
TGTGCCAGCAGCCTATCGGACAGGGGGCGCGCCGGGGAGCTGTTTTTT
>TRBV4-3|17|TRBD2|TRBJ2-1|NA
CASSQHSGGDSYNEQFF
TGCGCCAGCAGCCAACATAGCGGGGGGGACTCCTACAATGAGCAGTTCTTC
>TRBV10-2|12|NA|TRBJ1-1|NA
CASSDGGTEAFF
TGCGCCAGCAGTGACGGCGGCACTGAAGCTTTCTTT
>TRBV2|16|NA|TRBJ1-2|NA
CASSAPGQPGTYGYTF
TGTGCCAGCAGCGCCCCTGGGCAGCCCGGTACCTATGGCTACACCTTC
>TRBV7-8|17|TRBD2|TRBJ2-1|once
CASSLRTSGGIYNEQFF
TGTGCCAGCAGCTTGCGGACTAGCGGGGGGATATACAATGAGCAGTTCTTC
>TRBV29-1|15|NA|TRBJ2-1|NA
CSVVGLPPTYNEQFF
TGCAGCGTTGTCGGTCTCCCCCCGACCTACAATGAGCAGTTCTTC
>TRBV5-8|15|TRBD1|TRBJ1-4|NA
CASSSGQAELEKLFF
TGTGCCAGCAGCTCCGGACAGGCGGAACTCGAAAAACTGTTTTTT
>TRBV7-2|13|TRBD2|TRBJ2-7|once
CANEIAGGRAQYF
TGTGCCAACGAGATAGCGGGGGGGAGGGCGCAGTACTTC
>TRBV25-1|15|NA|TRBJ2-7|NA
CASSEFLQGSYEQYF
TGTGCCAGCAGTGAATTTTTACAGGGTTCCTACGAGCAGTACTTC
>TRBV24-1|13|TRBD1|TRBJ1-2|NA
CATSDPDRGGYTF
TGTGCCACCAGTGATCCAGACAGGGGTGGCTACACCTTC
>TRBV25-1|15|TRBD1|TRBJ1-2|NA
CASRKTGGFNYGYTF
TGTGCCAGCAGAAAGACAGGGGGCTTTAACTATGGCTACACCTTC
>TRBV5-1|16|TRBD1|TRBJ1-1|NA
CASSFRGKVGNTEAFF
TGCGCCAGCAGCTTCAGGGGGAAGGTGGGGAACACTGAAGCTTTCTTT
>TRBV7-2|15|NA|TRBJ1-3|NA
CASSVQVMPGNTIYF
TGTGCCAGCAGCGTCCAGGTTATGCCTGGAAACACCATATATTTT
>TRBV5-1|11|NA|TRBJ2-7|NA
CASRADYEQYF
TGCGCCAGCAGGGCAGACTACGAGCAGTACTTC
>TRBV28|11|NA|TRBJ1-2|NA
CASSYSSGYTF
TGTGCCAGCAGTTATAGTAGTGGCTACACCTTC
>TRBV7-2|15|NA|TRBJ1-4|NA
CASSTYSDINEKLFF
TGTGCCAGCAGCACCTACAGTGATATTAATGAAAAACTGTTTTTT
>TRBV6-5|13|NA|TRBJ1-1|NA
CASIQAQNTEAFF
TGTGCCAGCATCCAGGCCCAGAACACTGAAGCTTTCTTT
>TRBV29-1|14|NA|TRBJ1-2|NA
CSAETETPNYGYTF
TGCAGCGCCGAAACAGAGACCCCTAACTATGGCTACACCTTC
>TRBV6-7|17|NA|TRBJ1-1|NA
CASSYSNKRGLYTEAFF
TGTGCCAGCAGTTACTCGAACAAAAGGGGTTTGTACACTGAAGCTTTCTTT
>TRBV6-5|15|TRBD1|TRBJ1-1|NA
CASSRSSRGLAEAFF
TGTGCCAGCAGCCGAAGCTCCAGGGGGCTGGCTGAAGCTTTCTTT
>TRBV7-9|14|NA|TRBJ1-2|NA
CASSSPQAPYGYTF
TGTGCCAGCAGCTCCCCCCAGGCCCCTTATGGCTACACCTTC
>TRBV4-2|15|NA|TRBJ2-2|NA
CASSQAYSPVGELFF
TGTGCCAGCAGCCAAGCGTACTCCCCGGTCGGGGAGCTGTTTTTT
>TRBV6-5|14|TRBD1|TRBJ2-3|NA
CAGLEGQGADTQYF
TGTGCCGGCTTAGAGGGACAGGGCGCAGATACGCAGTATTTT
>TRBV11-2|16|NA|TRBJ2-5|NA
CASSSRQESLFDTQYF
TGTGCCAGCAGCTCCCGACAGGAATCACTCTTCGATACCCAGTACTTC